These 6 T cell receptor beta chains came from one sample sequenced in a study of blood T cell repertoires in COVID-19. Sequencing used immunoSEQ multiplex PCR; TCRdb keeps in-frame clones, though not all of them. Of around 340,000 clones listed, 80% to 90% are singletons. The specimen was PBMCs or T cells enriched from blood (not recorded which). The origin of the receptors is a woman in her thirties or forties with acute COVID-19.

The J gene is TRBJ1-4, the V gene TRBV9; 7 bases match TRBD1. Germline assignment: CDR1 SGDLS and CDR2 YYNGEE. Trimming cost V 1 base and J 5 bases; bases outside gene matches: 17. CDR3 length: 19 residues. The CDR3 DNA is TGTGCCAGCAGCGTAAGCCCAGGGGGACGAAGGGGAGAAAATGAAAAACTGTTTTTT. Protein product: CASSVSPGGRRGENEKLFF.

The chain uses TRBV2 and TRBJ1-1; TRBD1 matches at 7 bases. The CDR3 is made up of 14 amino acids. Per germline, CDR1 SNHLY and CDR2 FYNNEI. Trimming cost V 4 bases and J 5 bases; bases outside gene matches: 7. The CDR3 DNA sequence: TGTGCCAGCAGTGGGAGACAGGGCATAACTGAAGCTTTCTTT. Amino acid sequence: CASSGRQGITEAFF.

J is TRBJ1-2 and V is TRBV7-9, with 8 nucleotides matching TRBD1. The CDR3 extends over 15 amino acids. CDR1 is SEHNR and CDR2 is FQNEAQ in the germline V gene (reference sequence). V gave up 5 bases and J gave up 2 bases; unmatched junction bases: 7. CDR3 sequence reads: CASSPDRGENYGYTF. The DNA of the CDR3 is TGTGCCAGCAGCCCCGACAGGGGTGAGAACTATGGCTACACCTTC.

This chain connects TRBV7-9 to TRBJ1-2, with TRBD1 as a possible D gene (5 bases). Germline V gene data show CDR1 as SEHNR and CDR2 as FQNEAQ (reference sequence). The CDR3 contains 13 residues. The V end was cut by 5 bases, the J end by 8 bases, with 15 bases between. The CDR3 sequence is CASSPKGTLGYTF. CDR3 DNA sequence: TGTGCCAGCAGCCCCAAGGGGACTCTCGGCTACACCTTC.

The chain employs TRBV7-9 and TRBJ1-2; TRBD1 aligns across 9 bases. There are 18 residues in the CDR3. Losses at the gene ends were 0 bases for V and 5 bases for J; bases not matched to a gene: 13. Germline CDR1 and CDR2: SEHNR and FQNEAQ (reference sequence). The chain's CDR3 is CASSLAAGTGIPRYGYTF. The CDR3 bases are TGTGCCAGCAGCTTAGCAGCCGGGACAGGGATCCCCCGATATGGCTACACCTTC.

This sequence joins TRBV10-3 and TRBJ1-1, with D perhaps TRBD1 (5 bases). Per germline, CDR1 ENHRY and CDR2 SYGVKD. V was pared by 10 bases and J by 0 bases, with 18 bases between. This CDR3 is built from 15 residues. DNA for the CDR3: TGTGCCACCCAGGGTACAGGACGGATGAACACTGAAGCTTTCTTT. It is translated as CATQGTGRMNTEAFF.